This TCR beta chain originates from a study of OX40 agonist ivuxolimab in advanced cancers. As concerns this clone: Germline is not matched at one junction end, which may reflect a read error. Other DNA variants within this sample encode the same CDR3.

The CDR3 has 14 amino acids. Germline lookup yields CDR1 SGHTA and CDR2 FQGTGA. The method was immunoSEQ multiplex PCR; TCRdb's version includes in-frame clones alone and lacks a portion of them. The sample carries 75,000 to 100,000 clones, 84% recorded once. The chain recombines TRBV7-3 with TRBJ1-6; no clear D gene. Material: CD4+ or CD8+ T cells sorted from blood, obtained in a trial of the OX40 agonist ivuxolimab. The sequence derives from an adult with an advanced solid tumor such as melanoma, head and neck, liver or kidney cancer. The CDR3 nucleotides read TGCGCCAGCAGCTTACTGGGGTCTAATTCACCCCTCCACTTT. Translated, it gives CASSLLGSNSPLHF.